This T cell receptor (beta chain) was recorded in a study of blood T cell repertoires in COVID-19 (dated by TCRdb to 2020 to 2022). A note on the overall study: Samples from collaborators originated in the United States, Italy and Spain and spanned both the acute and convalescent phases of COVID-19. Deeply sampled blood TCRbeta repertoires from subjects exposed to, actively infected with, or recovered from COVID-19 were included in the dataset. The material from the prospective study consisted of cDNA or gDNA derived from T cells, B-cell-depleted T cells, or PBMCs. The repertoires were released in a freely available public database meant as a resource for research on the immune response to SARS-CoV-2. The samples were drawn from two sources: the first 160 participants of the ongoing ImmuneRACE study, and over 950 subjects contributed by 6 global collaborators. A de-identified subject ID, COVID-19 status, age in years and sex were almost always included in the sample metadata. Where available, HLA class I and class II types were taken from metadata supplied by the sample provider and were not determined by assay-based typing. The paper as a whole reports these results and caveats: Clinical and demographic metadata were provided uncurated, with the amount varying by source and participant.

Concerning this clone: The clone's antigen remains unknown. Base qualities were left out, and no much larger clone turns up one base away.

Including the terminal cysteine and phenylalanine, the CDR3 comprises 18 residues. Left in the record is the CDR3 DNA by itself, 54 bases read in frame from the first base. The germline V gene provides CDR1 KGHSH and CDR2 LQKENI. Trimming takes 4 bases off V and 3 bases off J; junction bases not matched to a gene: 14. Each collaborating institution followed its own protocols to collect whole blood in K2EDTA tubes. For TCRbeta analysis, collaborator samples were shipped as frozen whole blood, as isolated PBMCs, or as DNA extracted from either sample type. The immunoSEQ Assay, a bias-controlled multiplex PCR, was used to amplify TCRbeta CDR3 regions from genomic DNA. The authors' pipeline ran thus. Within the assay, amplification of reference gene primers was used to estimate how many nucleated cells each sample contained. To quantify the absolute abundance of each unique TCRbeta CDR3 rearrangement, sequence reads were collapsed and filtered. For each sample, productive Simpson clonality was calculated by taking the square root of Simpson's diversity index across productive rearrangements. Sourced from immuneACCESS, this table was stored by TCRdb with only in-frame sequences that have V and J called. A share of the clones is absent; for the studies checked, an unresolved V gene accounts for under half, and the remainder has no known explanation. V and J calls plus clone size are reproduced from that table; the DNA served to infer D and trimming. The sample profile shows 150,000 to 200,000 clones; about 89% of them were found once. Clones ranked in the top ten supply 2.5% to 3.5% of the sample.

The receptor chain draws on TRBV18 and TRBJ2-7; 11 middle bases align to TRBD2. The specimen sequenced was peripheral blood. The sequence derives from a man aged 55 to 70 with acute or convalescent COVID-19. The DNA is as follows: TGTGCCAGCTCACGTACTAGCGGGGGAGTTTTAAGTGTCTACGAGCAGTACTTC. This translates into CASSRTSGGVLSVYEQYF.